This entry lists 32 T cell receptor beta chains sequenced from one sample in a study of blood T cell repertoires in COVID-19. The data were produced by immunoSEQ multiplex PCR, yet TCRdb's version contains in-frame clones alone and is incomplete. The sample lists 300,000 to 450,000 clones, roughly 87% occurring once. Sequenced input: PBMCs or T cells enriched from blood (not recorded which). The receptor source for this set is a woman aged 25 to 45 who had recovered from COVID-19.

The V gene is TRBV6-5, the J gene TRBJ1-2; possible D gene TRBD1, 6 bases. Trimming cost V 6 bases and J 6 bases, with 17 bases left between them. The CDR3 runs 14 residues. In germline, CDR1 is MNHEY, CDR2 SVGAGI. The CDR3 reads CASRTGLSFHGYTF. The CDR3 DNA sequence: TGTGCCAGCAGAACAGGGCTCTCTTTCCATGGCTACACCTTC.

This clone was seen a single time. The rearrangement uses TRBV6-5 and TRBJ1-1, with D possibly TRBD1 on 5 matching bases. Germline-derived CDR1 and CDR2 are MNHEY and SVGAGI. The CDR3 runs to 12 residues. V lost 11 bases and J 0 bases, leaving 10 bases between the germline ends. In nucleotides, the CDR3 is TGTGCCGCCGACAGACTGAACACTGAAGCTTTCTTT. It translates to CAADRLNTEAFF.

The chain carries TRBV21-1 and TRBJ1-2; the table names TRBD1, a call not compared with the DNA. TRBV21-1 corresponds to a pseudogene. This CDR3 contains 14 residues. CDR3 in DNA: TGTGCCAGCAGCAAAGCGACAGGGGGCGGAGGCTACACCTTC. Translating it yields CASSKATGGGGYTF.

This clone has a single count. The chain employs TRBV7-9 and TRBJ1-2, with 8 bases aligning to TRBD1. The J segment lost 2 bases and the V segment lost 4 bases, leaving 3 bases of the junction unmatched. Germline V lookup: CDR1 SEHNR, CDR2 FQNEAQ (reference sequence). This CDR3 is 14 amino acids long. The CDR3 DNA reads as TGTGCCAGCAGCTCCGGACAGGGAAACTATGGCTACACCTTC. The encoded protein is CASSSGQGNYGYTF.

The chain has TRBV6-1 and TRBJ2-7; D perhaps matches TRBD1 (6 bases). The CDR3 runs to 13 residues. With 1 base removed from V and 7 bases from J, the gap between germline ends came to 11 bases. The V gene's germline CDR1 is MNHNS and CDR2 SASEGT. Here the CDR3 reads CASSEVVQGEQYF. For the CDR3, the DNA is TGTGCCAGCAGTGAAGTAGTCCAGGGGGAGCAGTACTTC.

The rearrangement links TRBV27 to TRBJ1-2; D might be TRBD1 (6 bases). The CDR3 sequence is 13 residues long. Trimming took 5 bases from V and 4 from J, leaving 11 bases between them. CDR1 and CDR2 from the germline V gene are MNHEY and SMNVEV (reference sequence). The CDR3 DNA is TGTGCCAGCAGTCCACAGGGCTTCTATGGCTACACCTTC. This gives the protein CASSPQGFYGYTF.

The CDR3 reads CASSFVRGQNTEAFF. The CDR3, as DNA: TGCGCCAGCAGCTTCGTTAGGGGGCAGAACACTGAAGCTTTCTTT. The chain carries TRBV5-1 and TRBJ1-1, with 7 bases lining up with TRBD1. This CDR3 is built from 15 residues. V trimming: 2 bases; J trimming: 1 base; junction bases outside the gene matches: 5. Germline values: CDR1 SGHRS, CDR2 YFSETQ. The variable domain in full, with the rest retrieved from reference TRBV5-1 and TRBJ1-1, is KAGVTQTPRYLIKTRGQQVTLSCSPISGHRSVSWYQQTPGQGLQFLFEYFSETQRNKGNFPGRFSGRQFSNSRSEMNVSTLELGDSALYLCASSFVRGQNTEAFFGQGTRLTVV.

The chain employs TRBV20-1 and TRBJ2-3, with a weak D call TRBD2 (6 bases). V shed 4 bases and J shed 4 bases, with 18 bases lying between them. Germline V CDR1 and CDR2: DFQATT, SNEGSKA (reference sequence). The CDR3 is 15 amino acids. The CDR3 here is CSANEYAGSADTQYF. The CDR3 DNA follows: TGCAGTGCTAATGAGTATGCGGGAAGCGCAGATACGCAGTATTTT.

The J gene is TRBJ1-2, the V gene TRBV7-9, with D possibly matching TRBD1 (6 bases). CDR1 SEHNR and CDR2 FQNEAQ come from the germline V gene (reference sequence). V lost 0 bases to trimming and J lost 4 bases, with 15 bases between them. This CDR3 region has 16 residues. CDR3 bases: TGTGCCAGCAGCTTAGCGGGCGACAGGAGTCCCTATGGCTACACCTTC. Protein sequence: CASSLAGDRSPYGYTF.

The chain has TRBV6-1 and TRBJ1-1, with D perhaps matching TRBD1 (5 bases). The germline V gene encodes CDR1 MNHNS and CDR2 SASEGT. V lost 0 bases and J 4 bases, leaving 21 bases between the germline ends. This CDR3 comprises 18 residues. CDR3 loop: CASSEASGGAGLITEAFF. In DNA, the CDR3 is TGTGCCAGCAGTGAAGCGTCAGGCGGGGCAGGGCTCATCACTGAAGCTTTCTTT.

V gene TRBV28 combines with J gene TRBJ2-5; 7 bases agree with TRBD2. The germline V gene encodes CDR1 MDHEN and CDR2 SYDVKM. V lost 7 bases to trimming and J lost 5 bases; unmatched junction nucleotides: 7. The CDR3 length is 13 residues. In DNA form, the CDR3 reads TGTGCCAGCATCCCGGGGGGACGGGAGACCCAGTACTTC. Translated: CASIPGGRETQYF.

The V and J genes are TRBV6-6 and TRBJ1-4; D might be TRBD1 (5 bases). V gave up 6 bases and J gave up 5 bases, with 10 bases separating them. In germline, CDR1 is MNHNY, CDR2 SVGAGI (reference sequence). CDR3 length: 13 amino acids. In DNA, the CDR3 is TGTGCCAGCAGCGAGACAGAGAATGAAAAACTGTTTTTT. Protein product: CASSETENEKLFF.

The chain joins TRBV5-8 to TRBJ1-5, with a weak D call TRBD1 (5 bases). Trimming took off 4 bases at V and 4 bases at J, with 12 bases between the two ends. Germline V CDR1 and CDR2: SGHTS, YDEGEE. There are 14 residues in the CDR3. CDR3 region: CASSPGGSNQPQHF. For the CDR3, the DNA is TGTGCCAGCAGCCCGGGGGGGTCGAATCAGCCCCAGCATTTT.

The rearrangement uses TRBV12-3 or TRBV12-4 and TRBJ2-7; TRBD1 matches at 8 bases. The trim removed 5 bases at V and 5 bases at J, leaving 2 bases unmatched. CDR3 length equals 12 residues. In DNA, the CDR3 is TGTGCCAGCAGTCAGGGGGCCGACGAGCAGTACTTC. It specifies CASSQGADEQYF.

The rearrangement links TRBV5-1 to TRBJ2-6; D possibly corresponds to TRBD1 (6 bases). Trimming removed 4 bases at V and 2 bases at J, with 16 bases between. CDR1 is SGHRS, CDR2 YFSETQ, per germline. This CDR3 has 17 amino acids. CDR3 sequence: CASSDHYRVAGANVLTF. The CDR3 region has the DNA TGCGCCAGCAGCGATCATTACAGGGTCGCTGGGGCCAACGTCCTGACTTTC.

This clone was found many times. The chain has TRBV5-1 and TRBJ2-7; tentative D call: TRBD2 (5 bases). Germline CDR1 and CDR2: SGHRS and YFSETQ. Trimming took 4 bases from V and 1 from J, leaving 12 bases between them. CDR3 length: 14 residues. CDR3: CASSPPGKSYEQYF. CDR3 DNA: TGCGCCAGCAGCCCCCCGGGAAAATCCTACGAGCAGTACTTC.

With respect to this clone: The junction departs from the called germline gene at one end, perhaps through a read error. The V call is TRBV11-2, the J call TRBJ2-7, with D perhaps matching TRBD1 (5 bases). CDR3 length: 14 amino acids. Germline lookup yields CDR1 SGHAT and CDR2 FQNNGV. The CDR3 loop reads CAGSLGPGNYEQYF. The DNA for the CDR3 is TGTGCCGGCAGCTTAGGTCCAGGGAACTACGAGCAGTACTTC. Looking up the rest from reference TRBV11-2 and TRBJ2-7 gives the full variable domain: EAGVAQSPRYKIIEKRQSVAFWCNPISGHATLYWYQQILGQGPKLLIQFQNNGVVDDSQLPKDRFSAERLKGVDSTLKIQPAKLEDSAVYLCAGSLGPGNYEQYFGPGTRLTVT.

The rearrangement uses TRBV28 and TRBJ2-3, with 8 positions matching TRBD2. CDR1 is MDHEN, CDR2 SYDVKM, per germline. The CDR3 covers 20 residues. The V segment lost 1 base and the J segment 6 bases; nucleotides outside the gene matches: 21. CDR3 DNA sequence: TGTGCCAGCAGTTTATTGCGGGGGGAAAGGGACCGCGGGGTCGGGGATACGCAGTATTTT. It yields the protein CASSLLRGERDRGVGDTQYF.

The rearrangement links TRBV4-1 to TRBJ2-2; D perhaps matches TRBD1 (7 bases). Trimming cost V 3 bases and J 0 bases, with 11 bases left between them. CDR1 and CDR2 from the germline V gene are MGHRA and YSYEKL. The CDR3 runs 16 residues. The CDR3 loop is CASSHSGGTNTGELFF. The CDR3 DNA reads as TGCGCCAGCAGCCACTCAGGGGGGACGAACACCGGGGAGCTGTTTTTT.

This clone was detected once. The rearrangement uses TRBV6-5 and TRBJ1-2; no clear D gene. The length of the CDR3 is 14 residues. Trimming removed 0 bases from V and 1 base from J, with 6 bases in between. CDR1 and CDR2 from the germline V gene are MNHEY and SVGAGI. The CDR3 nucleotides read TGTGCCAGCAGTTACTCCGAGAATAACTATGGCTACACCTTC. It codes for CASSYSENNYGYTF.

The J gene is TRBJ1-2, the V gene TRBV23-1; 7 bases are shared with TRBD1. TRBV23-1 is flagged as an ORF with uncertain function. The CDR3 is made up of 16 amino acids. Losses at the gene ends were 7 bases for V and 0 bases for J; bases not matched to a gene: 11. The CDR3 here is CASTLVRDSTNYGYTF. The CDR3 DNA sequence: TGCGCCAGCACCCTGGTGCGGGACAGCACTAACTATGGCTACACCTTC.

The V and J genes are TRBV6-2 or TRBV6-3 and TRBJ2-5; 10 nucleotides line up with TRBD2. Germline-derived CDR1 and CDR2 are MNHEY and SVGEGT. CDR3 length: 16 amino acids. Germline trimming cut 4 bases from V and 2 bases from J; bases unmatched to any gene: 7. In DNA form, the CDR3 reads TGTGCCAGCAGTTTCATTCCACTAGCGGGACAAGAGACCCAGTACTTC. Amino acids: CASSFIPLAGQETQYF.

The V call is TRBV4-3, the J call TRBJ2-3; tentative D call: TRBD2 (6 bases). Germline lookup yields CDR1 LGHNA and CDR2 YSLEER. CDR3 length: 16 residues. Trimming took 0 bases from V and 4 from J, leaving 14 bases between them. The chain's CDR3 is CASSQEVTGTADTQYF. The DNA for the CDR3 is TGCGCCAGCAGCCAAGAGGTAACGGGGACTGCAGATACGCAGTATTTT.

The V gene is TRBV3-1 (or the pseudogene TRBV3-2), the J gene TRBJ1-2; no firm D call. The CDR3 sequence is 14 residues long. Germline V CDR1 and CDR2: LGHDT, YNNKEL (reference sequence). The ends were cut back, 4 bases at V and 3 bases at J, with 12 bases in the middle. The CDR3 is CASSRSGDYYGYTF. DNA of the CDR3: TGTGCCAGCAGCCGCAGCGGGGATTACTATGGCTACACCTTC.

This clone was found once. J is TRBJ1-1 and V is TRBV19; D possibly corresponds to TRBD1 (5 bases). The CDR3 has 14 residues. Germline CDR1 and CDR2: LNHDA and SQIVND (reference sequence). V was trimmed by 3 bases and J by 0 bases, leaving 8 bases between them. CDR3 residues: CASSMGRLNTEAFF. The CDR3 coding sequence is TGTGCCAGTAGTATGGGGCGGTTGAACACTGAAGCTTTCTTT.

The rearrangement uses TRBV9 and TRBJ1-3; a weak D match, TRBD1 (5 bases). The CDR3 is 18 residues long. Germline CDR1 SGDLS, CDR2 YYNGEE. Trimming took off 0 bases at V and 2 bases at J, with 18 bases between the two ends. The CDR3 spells CASSVEGHPKGAGNTIYF. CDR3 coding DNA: TGTGCCAGCAGCGTAGAGGGCCATCCCAAAGGGGCTGGAAACACCATATATTTT.

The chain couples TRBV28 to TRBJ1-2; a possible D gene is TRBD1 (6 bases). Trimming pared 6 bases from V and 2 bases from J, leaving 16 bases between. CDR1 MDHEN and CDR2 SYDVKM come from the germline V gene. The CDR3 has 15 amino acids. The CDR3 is CASRLPTGLNYGYTF. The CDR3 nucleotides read TGTGCCAGCAGACTACCCACAGGGTTGAACTATGGCTACACCTTC.

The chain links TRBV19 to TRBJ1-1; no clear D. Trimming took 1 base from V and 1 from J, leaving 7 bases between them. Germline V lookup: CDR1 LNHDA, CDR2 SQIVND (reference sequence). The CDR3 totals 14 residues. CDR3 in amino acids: CASSIGLSNTEAFF. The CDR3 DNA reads TGTGCCAGTAGTATAGGACTCTCGAACACTGAAGCTTTCTTT. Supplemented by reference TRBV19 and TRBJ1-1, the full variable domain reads DGGITQSPKYLFRKEGQNVTLSCEQNLNHDAMYWYRQDPGQGLRLIYYSQIVNDFQKGDIAEGYSVSREKKESFPLTVTSAQKNPTAFYLCASSIGLSNTEAFFGQGTRLTVV.

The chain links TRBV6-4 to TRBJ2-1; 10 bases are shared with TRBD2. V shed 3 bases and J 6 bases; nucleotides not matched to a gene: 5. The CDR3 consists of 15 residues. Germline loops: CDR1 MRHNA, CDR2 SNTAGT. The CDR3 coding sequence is TGTGCCAGCAGTGAGAGCGGGGGGGCCGGCAATGAGCAGTTCTTC. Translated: CASSESGGAGNEQFF.

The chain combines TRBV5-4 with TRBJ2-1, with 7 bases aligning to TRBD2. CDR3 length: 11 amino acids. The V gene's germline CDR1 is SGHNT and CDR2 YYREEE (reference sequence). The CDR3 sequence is CAATSTNEQFF. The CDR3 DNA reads TGTGCAGCGACTAGCACGAATGAGCAGTTCTTC.

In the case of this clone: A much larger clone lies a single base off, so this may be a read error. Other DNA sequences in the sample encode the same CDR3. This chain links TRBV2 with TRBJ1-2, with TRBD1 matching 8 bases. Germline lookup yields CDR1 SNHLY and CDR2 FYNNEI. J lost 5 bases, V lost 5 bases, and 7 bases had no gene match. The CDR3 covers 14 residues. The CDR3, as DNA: TGTGCCAGCAGTCCGCGGACAGGGAATTATGGCTACACCTTC. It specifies CASSPRTGNYGYTF.

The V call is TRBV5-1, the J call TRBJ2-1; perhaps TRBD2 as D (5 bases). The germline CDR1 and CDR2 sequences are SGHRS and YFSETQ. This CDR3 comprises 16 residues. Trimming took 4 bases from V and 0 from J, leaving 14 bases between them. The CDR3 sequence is CASSPGRGSSYNEQFF. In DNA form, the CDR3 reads TGCGCCAGCAGCCCCGGACGGGGAAGCTCCTACAATGAGCAGTTCTTC.